These T cell receptor beta chains were read from a single sample in a study of shared clonotypes between healthy human individuals. Sequencing was performed with immunoSEQ multiplex PCR; in TCRdb, only in-frame clones are kept and a portion is missing. The table shows 1 million to 1.3 million clones, with approximately 78% occurring only once. Specimen: memory CD4+ T cells from PBMCs. The receptors come from a man younger than 35 in good health. Some clones in this sample may be carry-over from other donors' samples. The CDR3 runs from the conserved cysteine through the conserved F or W. The D gene is left open where the match is weak. Clone size is not always given. Where it is, it says once, few, many or a class for expanded clones.

d_call	clone_size	j_call	v_call	cdr3_aa	cdr3_nt
NA	NA	TRBJ2-5	TRBV21-1	CASRSLVATLSETQYF	TGTGCCAGCAGAAGCCTCGTAGCTACACTCTCTGAGACCCAGTACTTC
TRBD2	NA	TRBJ2-7	TRBV29-1	CSVGTSGKYEQYF	TGCAGCGTTGGGACTAGCGGGAAATACGAGCAGTACTTC
TRBD2	NA	TRBJ2-3	TRBV6-1	CASASGRLADTQYF	TGTGCCAGCGCTAGCGGGAGACTTGCCGATACGCAGTATTTT
NA	NA	TRBJ2-2	TRBV15	CATSRDAIGGTGELFF	TGTGCCACCAGCAGAGATGCCATTGGGGGCACCGGGGAGCTGTTTTTT
TRBD2	few	TRBJ2-7	TRBV6-5	CASSSRLAGDPYEQYF	TGTGCCAGCAGTTCCCGACTAGCGGGAGACCCCTACGAGCAGTACTTC
NA	few	TRBJ2-3	TRBV7-2	CASSHFGVAAITDTQYF	TGTGCCAGCAGCCACTTTGGGGTAGCGGCGATCACAGATACGCAGTATTTT
TRBD1	few	TRBJ2-2	TRBV29-1	CSVGGTGGFDTGELFF	TGCAGCGTTGGAGGGACAGGGGGCTTCGACACCGGGGAGCTGTTTTTT
NA	NA	TRBJ1-3	TRBV11-2	CASSLVGRPSGNTIYF	TGTGCCAGCAGCTTAGTGGGCAGACCCTCTGGAAACACCATATATTTT
NA	NA	TRBJ2-5	TRBV5-1	CASSLGMGQETQYF	TGCGCCAGCAGCTTGGGCATGGGCCAAGAGACCCAGTACTTC
TRBD1	NA	TRBJ2-2	TRBV29-1	CSVDLPGQGPTGELFF	TGCAGCGTTGACCTACCGGGACAGGGGCCCACCGGGGAGCTGTTTTTT
TRBD2	NA	TRBJ2-2	TRBV6-6	CASSGLAGGTGELFF	TGTGCCAGCTCCGGTCTAGCGGGTGGCACTGGGGAGCTGTTTTTT
TRBD1	NA	TRBJ1-2	TRBV5-1	CASSSSDRAGGYTF	TGCGCCAGCAGCTCCTCCGACAGGGCAGGAGGCTACACCTTC
TRBD1	few	TRBJ2-7	TRBV9	CASSPVPNRGYEQYF	TGTGCCAGCAGCCCCGTCCCAAACAGGGGCTACGAGCAGTACTTC
NA	NA	TRBJ2-3	TRBV5-1	CASSSPVSPDTQYF	TGCGCCAGCAGCTCCCCCGTGTCGCCCGATACGCAGTATTTT
TRBD2	NA	TRBJ2-7	TRBV28	CASRPHGAGELLEQYF	TGTGCCAGCAGACCACATGGTGCGGGAGAACTGCTCGAGCAGTACTTC
NA	few	TRBJ1-2	TRBV4-1	CASSPMPENHYGYTF	TGCGCCAGCAGCCCTATGCCCGAGAATCACTATGGCTACACCTTC
TRBD1	NA	TRBJ2-7	TRBV4-3	CASSRMTGTGSDEQYF	TGCGCCAGCAGCCGCATGACCGGGACAGGGTCCGACGAGCAGTACTTC
NA	NA	TRBJ1-1	TRBV5-1	CASSLRMDADSNTEAFF	TGCGCCAGCAGCTTGAGGATGGACGCGGACAGTAATACTGAAGCTTTCTTT
NA	NA	TRBJ1-1	TRBV6-1	CASNRRAGGPEAFF	TGTGCCAGCAACCGCCGGGCTGGGGGCCCTGAAGCTTTCTTT
TRBD2	NA	TRBJ2-7	TRBV4-2	CASSQASGSYEQYF	TGTGCCAGCAGCCAGGCTAGCGGGTCCTACGAGCAGTACTTC
NA	NA	TRBJ2-2	TRBV28	CASSLVGLPNTGELFF	TGTGCCAGCAGTTTAGTCGGACTACCCAACACCGGGGAGCTGTTTTTT
NA	NA	TRBJ1-5	TRBV11-1	CASSLSGEASRYSNQPQHF	TGTGCCAGCAGCCTCAGCGGCGAAGCCTCCAGATATAGCAATCAGCCCCAGCATTTT
NA	NA	TRBJ2-5	TRBV5-1	CASSSQGEETQYF	TGCGCCAGCAGCTCACAGGGAGAAGAGACCCAGTACTTC
TRBD1	NA	TRBJ1-3	TRBV7-9	CASSPPGGQGGNTIYF	TGTGCCAGCAGCCCCCCGGGGGGACAGGGTGGAAACACCATATATTTT
TRBD1	NA	TRBJ2-3	TRBV7-2	CASSPQGATDTQYF	TGTGCCAGCAGTCCTCAGGGGGCCACAGATACGCAGTATTTT
TRBD2	few	TRBJ2-7	TRBV6-5	CASSNSGLGEQYF	TGTGCCAGCAGCAATAGCGGGTTGGGCGAGCAGTACTTC
TRBD1	NA	TRBJ2-7	TRBV30	CAWSKTGTYEQYF	TGTGCCTGGAGCAAGACAGGGACCTACGAGCAGTACTTC
NA	NA	TRBJ1-4	TRBV6-6	CASRQGWGEKLFF	TGTGCCAGCAGACAGGGATGGGGTGAAAAACTGTTTTTT
NA	NA	TRBJ2-7	TRBV9	CASSVAVGGSYEQYF	TGTGCCAGCAGCGTAGCCGTCGGGGGTTCCTACGAGCAGTACTTC
TRBD1	NA	TRBJ2-7	TRBV29-1	CSVGRGLTYEQYF	TGCAGCGTGGGCAGGGGGCTGACCTACGAGCAGTACTTC
TRBD1	NA	TRBJ1-4	TRBV28	CASTKTGGNEKLFF	TGTGCCAGCACCAAAACAGGGGGCAATGAAAAACTGTTTTTT
TRBD2	NA	TRBJ2-5	TRBV18	CASSPRLAGGPRETQYF	TGTGCCAGCTCACCACGCCTAGCGGGAGGGCCGCGGGAGACCCAGTACTTC
NA	NA	TRBJ1-1	TRBV11-1	CASSPGQWGSTEAFF	TGTGCCAGCAGCCCCGGACAGTGGGGGAGCACTGAAGCTTTCTTT
NA	NA	TRBJ1-2	TRBV11-3	CASSSAGTKGGGYTF	TGTGCCAGCAGCTCCGCCGGGACAAAGGGAGGAGGCTACACCTTC
NA	once	TRBJ1-2	TRBV5-4	CASRITGANYGYTF	TGTGCCAGCAGGATCACGGGGGCAAACTATGGCTACACCTTC
NA	few	TRBJ2-6	TRBV4-3	CASSQDGGQGANVLTF	TGCGCCAGCAGCCAAGATGGGGGTCAGGGGGCCAACGTCCTGACTTTC
NA	NA	TRBJ2-1	TRBV27	CASSLSVYNEQFF	TGTGCCAGCAGTTTATCGGTGTACAATGAGCAGTTCTTC
TRBD2	NA	TRBJ2-1	TRBV4-1	CASSQGTSGRASGFRFF	TGCGCCAGCAGCCAAGGGACTAGCGGGAGGGCCTCGGGATTTCGGTTCTTC
NA	many	TRBJ2-7	TRBV5-1	CASSPIGGAYEQYF	TGCGCCAGCAGCCCGATCGGAGGGGCCTACGAGCAGTACTTC
NA	NA	TRBJ2-2	TRBV4-3	CASSHRVGVGELFF	TGCGCCAGCAGCCACAGGGTCGGGGTCGGGGAGCTGTTTTTT
NA	NA	TRBJ1-4	TRBV30	CAWSRSRRDEKLFF	TGTGCCTGGAGTAGGTCCCGGAGGGATGAAAAACTGTTTTTT
NA	NA	TRBJ1-1	TRBV7-9	CASSLAGGGTEAFF	TGTGCCAGCAGCTTAGCGGGGGGAGGCACTGAAGCTTTCTTT
NA	NA	TRBJ1-2	TRBV30	CAWSVQKGSTF	TGTGCCTGGAGTGTACAAAAGGGCAGCACCTTC
NA	once	TRBJ2-7	TRBV28	CASRGGGPLYEQYF	TGTGCCAGCAGAGGGGGGGGACCACTCTACGAGCAGTACTTC
NA	NA	TRBJ2-7	TRBV6-5	CASSDPYEQYF	TGTGCCAGCAGTGATCCCTACGAGCAGTACTTC
NA	NA	TRBJ2-7	TRBV6-1	CASSGLRLGQYF	TGTGCCAGCAGTGGTTTGCGCCTTGGGCAGTACTTC
NA	NA	TRBJ2-7	TRBV6-5	CASSDRYEQYF	TGTGCCAGCAGTGACAGGTACGAGCAGTACTTC
NA	NA	TRBJ2-7	TRBV11-3	CASSWGPTGAYEQYF	TGTGCCAGCAGCTGGGGCCCCACCGGAGCCTACGAGCAGTACTTC
NA	few	TRBJ2-5	TRBV5-6	CASSFKRVETQYF	TGTGCCAGCAGCTTTAAAAGGGTAGAGACCCAGTACTTC
NA	NA	TRBJ1-4	TRBV21-1	CASSSPLGGEINEKLFF	TGTGCCAGCAGCTCTCCTCTCGGGGGGGAGATCAATGAAAAACTGTTTTTT
NA	NA	TRBJ2-7	TRBV30	CAWSTGQSSYEQYF	TGTGCCTGGAGTACCGGACAAAGCTCCTACGAGCAGTACTTC